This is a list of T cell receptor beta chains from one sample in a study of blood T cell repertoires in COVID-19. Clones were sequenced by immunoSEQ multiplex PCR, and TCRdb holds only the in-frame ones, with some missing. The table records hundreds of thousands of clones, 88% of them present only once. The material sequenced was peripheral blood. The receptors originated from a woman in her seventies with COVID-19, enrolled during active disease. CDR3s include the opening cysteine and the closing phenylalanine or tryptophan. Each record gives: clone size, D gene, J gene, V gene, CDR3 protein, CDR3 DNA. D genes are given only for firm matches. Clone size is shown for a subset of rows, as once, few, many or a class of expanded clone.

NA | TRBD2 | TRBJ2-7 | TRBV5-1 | CASSLSGTLSYEQYF | TGCGCCAGCAGCCTTAGCGGGACCCTCTCCTACGAGCAGTACTTC
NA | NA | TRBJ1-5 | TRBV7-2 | CASSRGGGDNQPQHF | TGTGCCAGCAGCCGCGGCGGGGGGGATAATCAGCCCCAGCATTTT
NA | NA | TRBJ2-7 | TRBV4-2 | CASSQDLAYLGEQYF | TGTGCCAGCAGCCAAGATTTAGCGTACCTCGGTGAGCAGTACTTC
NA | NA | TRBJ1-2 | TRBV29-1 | CSVEQGGSYGYTF | TGCAGCGTTGAACAGGGCGGATCCTATGGCTACACCTTC
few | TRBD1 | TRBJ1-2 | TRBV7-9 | CASTMTGQGGIYGYTF | TGTGCCAGCACCATGACCGGACAGGGCGGAATCTATGGCTACACCTTC
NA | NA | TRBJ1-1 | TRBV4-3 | CASSPRQASAEAFF | TGCGCCAGCAGCCCTAGACAGGCCTCGGCTGAAGCTTTCTTT
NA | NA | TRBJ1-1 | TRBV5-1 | CASSLFDRSNTEAFF | TGCGCCAGCAGCTTGTTCGACAGATCGAACACTGAAGCTTTCTTT
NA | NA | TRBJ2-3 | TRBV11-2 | CASSLGQIPDTQYF | TGTGCCAGCAGCTTAGGACAGATCCCAGATACGCAGTATTTT
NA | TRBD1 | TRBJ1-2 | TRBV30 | CAWMGIFEGTGTGSPYGYTF | TGTGCCTGGATGGGGATCTTTGAGGGTACCGGGACAGGGTCACCTTATGGCTACACCTTC
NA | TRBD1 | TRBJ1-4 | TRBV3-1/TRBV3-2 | CASDPGQSEKLFF | TGTGCCAGCGACCCGGGACAGAGTGAAAAACTGTTTTTT
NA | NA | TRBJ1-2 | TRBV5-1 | CASSPLTGNYGYTF | TGCGCCAGCAGCCCACTGACAGGAAACTATGGCTACACCTTC
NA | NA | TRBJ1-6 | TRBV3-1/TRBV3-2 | CASSQDFQSYNSPLHF | TGTGCCAGCAGCCAAGATTTCCAGTCTTATAATTCACCCCTCCACTTT
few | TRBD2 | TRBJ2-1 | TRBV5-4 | CASSSLAGGLNEQFF | TGTGCCAGCAGCTCCCTAGCGGGGGGCTTGAATGAGCAGTTCTTC
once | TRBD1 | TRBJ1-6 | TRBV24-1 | CATRPQGARSNSPLHF | TGTGCCACCAGGCCACAGGGGGCACGGAGTAATTCACCCCTCCACTTT
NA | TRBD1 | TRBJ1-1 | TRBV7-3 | CASSSQGGGNTEAFF | TGTGCCAGCAGCTCCCAGGGGGGTGGGAACACTGAAGCTTTCTTT
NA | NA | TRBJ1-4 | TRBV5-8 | CASSFRGTGDEKLFF | TGTGCCAGCAGCTTCCGGGGGACGGGGGATGAAAAACTGTTTTTT
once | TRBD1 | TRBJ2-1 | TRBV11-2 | CASSSLRDRGWEQFF | TGTGCCAGCAGCTCGCTTCGGGACAGGGGGTGGGAGCAGTTCTTC
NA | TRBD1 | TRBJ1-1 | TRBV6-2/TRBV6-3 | CASSSGQGEAFF | TGTGCCAGCAGTTCGGGACAGGGAGAAGCTTTCTTT
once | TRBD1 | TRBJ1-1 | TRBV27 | CASSLSYTGGTEAFF | TGTGCCAGCAGTTTATCGTATACAGGGGGCACTGAAGCTTTCTTT
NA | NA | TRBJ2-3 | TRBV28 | CASSYGGMGRGTQYF | TGTGCCAGCAGTTATGGGGGGATGGGACGTGGTACGCAGTATTTT
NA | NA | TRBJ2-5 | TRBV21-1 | CASSKAWSSGALETQYF | TGTGCCAGCAGCAAAGCATGGAGTAGCGGCGCGCTGGAGACCCAGTACTTC
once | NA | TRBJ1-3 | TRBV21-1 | CASSKGSGYDGNTIYF | TGTGCCAGCAGCAAAGGGAGCGGTTATGATGGAAACACCATATATTTT
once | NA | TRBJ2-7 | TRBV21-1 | CASSEHKQDKRSYEQYF | TGTGCCAGCAGCGAACATAAACAGGACAAAAGGTCTTACGAGCAGTACTTC